Included here is one T cell receptor (beta chain) sequence, with context. This clonotype was observed a few times. No antigen is known for it. No base quality information exists; no much larger clone differs at one position. This specimen belongs to a study of early T cells in non-severe SARS-CoV-2 infection (TCRdb year 2021). Broadly, across the study: Because TCR sequencing was done on bulk RNA from unsorted whole blood, the alpha and beta chains could not be paired. Here is what the overall study found, with its caveats: VDJdb matching was skewed toward anti-spike CD8 responses and likely underestimated virus-specific expansions by missing private and CD4 specificities.

Libraries were made using 5' RACE. Sequencer: NextSeq 500. In the TCR library protocol, unique molecular identifiers were attached to individual cDNA molecules to correct for PCR bias and sequencing error. TCR alpha and beta chains were both sequenced, and the abundances of alpha and beta sequences in each sample were closely correlated with each other. The original pipeline was this. Decombinator V4 was used to perform V gene, J gene and CDR3 annotation of TCR sequences. Expanded TCRs were defined as changing significantly between any two time points under a Poisson model with p below 0.0001. TCR abundances were normalised to the total number of TCRs sequenced per sample and expressed as counts per million. TRAV1-2 paired with TRAJ12, TRAJ20 or TRAJ33 defined MAIT TCRs, while TRAV10 paired with TRAJ18 defined iNKT TCRs. VDJdb, accessed on 1 November 2021, was searched for TCRs annotated for CMV, EBV and SARS-CoV-2, and TCRs annotated for more than one antigen were excluded. TCRdb passed the public sequencing reads through fastp at Q25 and MiXCR, retaining productive beta sequences. Rows with one shared CDR3 protein collapse into an entry with the most common genes and DNA. The V and J calls and clone size come from TCRdb's table, not from the authors' own analysis. Recorded for this sample are about 83,000 distinct CDR3 sequences; roughly 15% of them occurred a single time. The ten largest clones take up 1.4% of the sample.

Spanning cysteine to phenylalanine, the CDR3 consists of 12 amino acids. Just CDR3 DNA is preserved here, 36 bases in frame from base 1. Between the V and J ends, shortened by 0 bases and 5 bases respectively, the junction contains 5 bases. The germline V gene supplies CDR1 LGHNT and CDR2 FRNRAP. A case-control design nested within a healthcare worker cohort in London, UK, was used, with weekly nasopharyngeal swab PCR tests and blood sampling performed. Between 23 and 31 March 2020, the week of the UK lockdown, healthcare workers were enrolled and then followed up weekly for as long as 16 weeks. The chain joins TRBV12-5 to TRBJ2-7; there is no confident call for the D gene. The source is an adult who was a healthcare worker with PCR-confirmed SARS-CoV-2 infection or an uninfected control (not recorded which). The sequenced sample was whole blood. The CDR3 corresponds to CASGLVRDEQYF. The nucleotides are TGTGCTAGTGGTTTGGTCCGGGACGAGCAGTACTTC.